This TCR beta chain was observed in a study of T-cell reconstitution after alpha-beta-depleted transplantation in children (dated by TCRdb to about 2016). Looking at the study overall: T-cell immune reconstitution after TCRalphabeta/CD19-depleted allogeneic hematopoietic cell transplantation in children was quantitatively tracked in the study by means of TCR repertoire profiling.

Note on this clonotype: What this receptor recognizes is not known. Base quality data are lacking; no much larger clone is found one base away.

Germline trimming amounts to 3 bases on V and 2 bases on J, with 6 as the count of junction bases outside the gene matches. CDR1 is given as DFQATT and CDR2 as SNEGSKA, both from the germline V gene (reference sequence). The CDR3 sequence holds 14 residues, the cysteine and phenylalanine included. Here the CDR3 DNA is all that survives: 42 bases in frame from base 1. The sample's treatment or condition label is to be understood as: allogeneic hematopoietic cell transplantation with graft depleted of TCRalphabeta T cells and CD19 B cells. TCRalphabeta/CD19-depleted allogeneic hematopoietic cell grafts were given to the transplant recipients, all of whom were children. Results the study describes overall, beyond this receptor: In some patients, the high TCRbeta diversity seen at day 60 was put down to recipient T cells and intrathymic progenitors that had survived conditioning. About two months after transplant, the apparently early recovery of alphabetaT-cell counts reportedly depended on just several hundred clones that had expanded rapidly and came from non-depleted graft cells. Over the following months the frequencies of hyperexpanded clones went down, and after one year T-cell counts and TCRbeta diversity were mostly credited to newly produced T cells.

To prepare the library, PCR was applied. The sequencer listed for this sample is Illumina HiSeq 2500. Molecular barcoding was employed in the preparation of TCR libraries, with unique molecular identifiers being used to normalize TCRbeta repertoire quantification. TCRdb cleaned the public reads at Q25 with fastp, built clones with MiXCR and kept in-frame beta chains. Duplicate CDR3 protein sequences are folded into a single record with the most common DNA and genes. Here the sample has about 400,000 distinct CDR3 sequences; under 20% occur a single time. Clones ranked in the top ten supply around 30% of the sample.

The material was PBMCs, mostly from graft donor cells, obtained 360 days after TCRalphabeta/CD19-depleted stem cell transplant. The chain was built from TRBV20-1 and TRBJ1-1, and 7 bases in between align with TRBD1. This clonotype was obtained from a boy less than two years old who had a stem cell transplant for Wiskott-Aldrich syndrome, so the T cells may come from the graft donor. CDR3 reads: CSARTGFANTEAFF. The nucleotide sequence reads TGCAGTGCTAGGACAGGGTTCGCCAACACTGAAGCTTTCTTT.